The TCR beta chain under discussion was sequenced for a study of STAT5B mutations in CD4+ large granular lymphocyte leukemia. Data came from immunoSEQ multiplex PCR; TCRdb stores just in-frame clones and leaves some out. The sample includes more than 35,000 clones, roughly 85% seen only once; the top ten take under 1.5%. Germline V CDR1 and CDR2: SGDLS, YYNGEE. The CDR3 runs to 17 residues. V dropped 3 bases and J dropped 8; count of bases not matched to a gene: 14. Input material: CD4+ T cells from blood buffy coats. This sequence was found in a human donor in good health. The chain couples TRBV9 to TRBJ2-3; 11 bases agree with TRBD2. Written as DNA, the CDR3 is TGTGCCAGCAGCGCAGGGGGACTAGCGGACCAATTCAGTACGCAGTATTTT. The encoded protein is CASSAGGLADQFSTQYF.